Sequencing of this TCR beta chain was carried out in a study of shared clonotypes between healthy human individuals. CDR1 SGHNT and CDR2 YYREEE come from the germline V gene (reference sequence). This CDR3 is built from 15 residues. V was clipped by 0 bases and J by 3 bases, with 10 bases between them. General study findings and limits: Generally, naive subsets (rather than memory subsets) showed larger estimated richness. Few donors restricted represented genetic and exposure-history diversity.

A word on this clone: Its antigen is not identified. The same CDR3 also results from other DNA sequences found in this sample.

Splitting of CD4+ cells produced CD45RA+ naive and CD45RA-negative memory subsets. Template for every sorted-subset replicate PCR totaled approximately 200 ng DNA, roughly 30,000 T cell genomes. Sequencing used immunoSEQ multiplex PCR; TCRdb keeps in-frame clones, though not all of them. The sample holds around 1.6 million clones, 95% to 99% seen once. The source is a young man in good health. The sequencing sample was made of naive CD4+ T cells sorted from blood. Subset reported: CD45RA+ positively selected. The V gene is TRBV5-4, the J gene TRBJ2-1; tentatively, D is TRBD1 or TRBD2 (5 bases each). Here the CDR3 DNA reads TGTGCCAGCAGCTTGGTGGGACGGGGCTACAATGAGCAGTTCTTC. Translation gives CASSLVGRGYNEQFF.